This T cell receptor (beta chain) originates from a study of T cell responses to AZD1222 COVID-19 vaccine. Whole-study findings and limits: Possibly, clonal diversity was underestimated; donors were largely white British and included more females. The study reported that nearly half of spike-specific TCRs target unmutated variant regions.

About this clone: Its matching antigen is unknown.

There are 14 residues in the CDR3. V gave up 8 bases and J gave up 0 bases, with 13 bases separating them. Germline V CDR1 and CDR2: SGHTA, FQGNSA. Repertoires were generated with immunoSEQ multiplex PCR, while TCRdb's copy carries only in-frame clones and drops some. The data hold 85,000 to 120,000 clones, with more than 85% observed a single time. The TCR sequence derives from an adult in good health. Sequencing was performed on peripheral blood, taken on day 0 of AZD1222 vaccination. The rearrangement joins TRBV7-2 to TRBJ1-1; TRBD1 might be the D (6 bases). DNA for the CDR3: TGTGCCAGCTTCTGGACAGAGATGAACACTGAAGCTTTCTTT. Translation gives CASFWTEMNTEAFF.